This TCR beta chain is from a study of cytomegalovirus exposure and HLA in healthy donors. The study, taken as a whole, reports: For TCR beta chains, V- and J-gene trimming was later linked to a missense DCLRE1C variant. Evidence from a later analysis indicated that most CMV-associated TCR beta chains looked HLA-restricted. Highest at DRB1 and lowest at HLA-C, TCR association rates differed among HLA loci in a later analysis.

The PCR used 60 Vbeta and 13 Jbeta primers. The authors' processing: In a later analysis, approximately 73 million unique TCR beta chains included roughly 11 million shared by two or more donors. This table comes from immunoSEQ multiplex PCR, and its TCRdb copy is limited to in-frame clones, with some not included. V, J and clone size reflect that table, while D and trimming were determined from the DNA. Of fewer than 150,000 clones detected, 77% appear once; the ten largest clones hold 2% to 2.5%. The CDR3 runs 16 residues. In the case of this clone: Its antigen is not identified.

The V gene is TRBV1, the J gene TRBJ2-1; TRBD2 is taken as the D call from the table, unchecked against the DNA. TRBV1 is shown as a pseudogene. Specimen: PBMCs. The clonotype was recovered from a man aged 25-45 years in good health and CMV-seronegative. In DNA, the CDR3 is TGCACCAGCAGCCAAGTCGGCCAGCGGGAGTTGAATGAGCAGTTCTTC. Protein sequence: CTSSQVGQRELNEQFF.